This is a list of T cell receptor beta chains from one sample in a study of T cell clusters in autoimmune cytopenias. For each CDR3 protein, TCRdb gives one entry from its re-call of the multiplex PCR reads, without DNA. Its clone listing holds about 2,000 distinct CDR3 sequences. The same data also contributed to another study, on T cell repertoires in aging, cancer and after chemotherapy.

Sequenced input: peripheral blood. These receptor sequences come from a human donor in good health. The CDR3 runs from the conserved cysteine through the conserved F or W. Only some rows state a clone size, as once, few, many or a class for expanded clones.

v_call: TRBV18
clone_size: medium-sized
j_call: TRBJ1-4
cdr3_aa: CASSQGRVAEKLFF

v_call: TRBV6-1
clone_size: medium-sized
j_call: TRBJ1-6
cdr3_aa: CASSEVSRFYDSPLHF

v_call: TRBV18
clone_size: medium-sized
j_call: TRBJ1-1
cdr3_aa: CASSLGGDTEAFF

v_call: TRBV6-1
clone_size: large
j_call: TRBJ2-5
cdr3_aa: CASSRLAGRGETQYF

v_call: TRBV6-2/TRBV6-3
clone_size: NA
j_call: TRBJ1-5
cdr3_aa: CASSYWDGNQPQHF

v_call: TRBV7-2
clone_size: NA
j_call: TRBJ1-3
cdr3_aa: CASSLARPNSGNTIYF

v_call: TRBV6-1
clone_size: medium-sized
j_call: TRBJ1-4
cdr3_aa: CASRPDRGTNEKLFF

v_call: TRBV27
clone_size: NA
j_call: TRBJ2-1
cdr3_aa: CASSPGTSGRVNEQFF

v_call: TRBV4-3
clone_size: medium-sized
j_call: TRBJ2-6
cdr3_aa: CASSQEPGSGANVLTF

v_call: TRBV29-1
clone_size: large
j_call: TRBJ2-7
cdr3_aa: CSVLVRALTYEQYF

v_call: TRBV6-1
clone_size: medium-sized
j_call: TRBJ1-1
cdr3_aa: CASSPRDRANTEAFF

v_call: TRBV27
clone_size: medium-sized
j_call: TRBJ1-1
cdr3_aa: CASSSQDNPTEAFF

v_call: TRBV5-4
clone_size: NA
j_call: TRBJ1-1
cdr3_aa: CASSQGWNTEAFF

v_call: TRBV27
clone_size: medium-sized
j_call: TRBJ1-2
cdr3_aa: CASSFSSTAYGYTF

v_call: TRBV12-5
clone_size: NA
j_call: TRBJ2-5
cdr3_aa: CASGLGLAEQETQYF

v_call: TRBV28
clone_size: NA
j_call: TRBJ1-1
cdr3_aa: CASSPGALNTEAFF

v_call: TRBV5-4
clone_size: medium-sized
j_call: TRBJ2-1
cdr3_aa: CASSSQSEVGEQFF

v_call: TRBV27
clone_size: medium-sized
j_call: TRBJ2-7
cdr3_aa: CASSFSGTAYEQYF

v_call: TRBV7-9
clone_size: medium-sized
j_call: TRBJ1-4
cdr3_aa: CASSSPTGATNEKLFF